The 19 T cell receptor beta chains in this list originate from one sample, sequenced in a study of T cell responses to AZD1222 COVID-19 vaccine. Only in-frame clones appear in the TCRdb table, and some are missing; sequencing was by immunoSEQ multiplex PCR. The sample lists approximately 200,000 clones; approximately 93% were seen once. Here the sequenced sample was peripheral blood, taken 28 days after the second AZD1222 dose. These receptor sequences come from an adult who received the AZD1222 COVID-19 vaccine.

The J gene is TRBJ1-2, the V gene TRBV24-1; TRBD1 aligns across 8 bases. CDR1 is KGHDR and CDR2 is SFDVKD in the germline V gene. The CDR3 consists of 14 residues. V trimming: 4 bases; J trimming: 4 bases; junction bases outside the gene matches: 4. CDR3 sequence reads: CATSDRQGLYGYTF. The CDR3 bases are TGTGCCACCAGTGACCGACAGGGGCTCTATGGCTACACCTTC.

J is TRBJ1-3 and V is TRBV15; D ambiguous. Trimming removed 1 base at V and 1 base at J, with 8 bases between. CDR3 length: 15 residues. The V gene's germline CDR1 is LNHNV and CDR2 YYDKDF (reference sequence). CDR3 bases: TGTGCCACCAGCAGAGGCGGGGATTCTGGAAACACCATATATTTT. Its protein is CATSRGGDSGNTIYF.

The gene calls are TRBV10-1 and TRBJ1-6; D gene ambiguous. The germline V gene has CDR1 WNHNN and CDR2 SYGVQD (reference sequence). The CDR3 length is 12 residues. V lost 2 bases and J 8 bases, leaving 4 bases between the germline ends. The CDR3 is CASSEKDSPLHF. The CDR3 coding sequence is TGCGCCAGCAGTGAGAAGGATTCACCCCTCCACTTT.

The chain couples TRBV7-2 to TRBJ2-3; a weak D match, TRBD2 (6 bases). The germline V gene has CDR1 SGHTA and CDR2 FQGNSA. This CDR3 is 15 amino acids long. V lost 0 bases and J lost 3, with 10 bases in between. The CDR3 loop is CASSLAGGDTDTQYF. The CDR3 DNA reads as TGTGCCAGCAGCTTAGCGGGAGGAGATACAGATACGCAGTATTTT.

The chain joins TRBV19 to TRBJ2-7; 11 bases are shared with TRBD2. Germline lookup yields CDR1 LNHDA and CDR2 SQIVND (reference sequence). The CDR3 runs to 18 residues. The J segment lost 1 base and the V segment lost 5 bases, leaving 13 bases of the junction unmatched. For the CDR3, the DNA is TGTGCCAGTAGTCTACATAGACTAGCGGGAAAGGAATCCTACGAGCAGTACTTC. Translated: CASSLHRLAGKESYEQYF.

The CDR3 protein is CASSSVEVGGYTF. The CDR3 DNA is TGTGCCAGCAGCTCAGTCGAGGTCGGCGGCTACACCTTC. The chain links TRBV7-3 to TRBJ1-2; D unclear. CDR1 is SGHTA, CDR2 FQGTGA, per germline. Trimming stripped 4 bases from V and 8 bases from J, with 14 bases between. The CDR3 sequence is 13 residues long.

V usage is TRBV9 and J usage is TRBJ2-7; 7 bases agree with TRBD1. V was clipped by 4 bases and J by 7 bases; unmatched bases: 11. The germline gives CDR1 SGDLS, CDR2 YYNGEE. The CDR3 totals 14 residues. CDR3: CASSSYSYRGEQYF. The CDR3, as DNA: TGTGCCAGCAGCTCATATTCTTACAGGGGAGAGCAGTACTTC.

In nucleotides, the CDR3 is TGTGCCAGTTTGGGGACAGGGCCTCCCTACGAGCAGTACTTC. This codes for CASLGTGPPYEQYF. This chain links TRBV19 with TRBJ2-7, with TRBD1 identical over 9 bases. The junction had 7 bases not matched to a gene; V was cut back by 8 bases and J by 2 bases. Germline assignment: CDR1 LNHDA and CDR2 SQIVND (reference sequence). This CDR3 is built from 14 residues.

This clone was detected only once. This rearrangement joins TRBV7-6 to TRBJ2-1, with D perhaps being TRBD1 or TRBD2 (5 bases each). V lost 5 bases and J lost 7, with 15 bases in between. Germline loops: CDR1 SGHVS, CDR2 FNYEAQ. This CDR3 is built from 14 residues. CDR3 sequence (DNA): TGTGCCAGCAGCAGAGGGTCCGGGGCGAATGAGCAGTTCTTC. Its translation: CASSRGSGANEQFF.

V usage is TRBV4-1 and J usage is TRBJ2-5; 12 bases agree with TRBD2. The CDR3 is 17 amino acids. Trimming at V came to 3 bases and at J to 5 bases, leaving 10 bases not matched to a gene. CDR1 is MGHRA and CDR2 is YSYEKL in the germline V gene. CDR3 nucleotides: TGCGCCAGCAGCCACCCCCCCGGGACTAGCGGGTCCGAGACCCAGTACTTC. It is translated as CASSHPPGTSGSETQYF.

The V gene is TRBV28, the J gene TRBJ1-5; D might be TRBD1 (5 bases). Germline loops: CDR1 MDHEN, CDR2 SYDVKM. CDR3 length equals 17 residues. V dropped 3 bases and J dropped 8 bases, with 23 bases sitting between them. In DNA form, the CDR3 reads TGTGCCAGCAGTTTGACCACCGCCTTTGTGGGGGACGAGCCCCAGCATTTT. The encoded protein is CASSLTTAFVGDEPQHF.

A word on this clone: Other DNA sequences of this sample code for an identical CDR3. The chain combines TRBV18 with TRBJ2-5; 7 bases fit TRBD2. V trimming: 2 bases; J trimming: 4 bases; junction bases outside the gene matches: 1. The CDR3 extends over 13 amino acids. The germline V gene has CDR1 KGHSH and CDR2 LQKENI. CDR3 in amino acids: CASSPGRGETQYF. In DNA, the CDR3 is TGTGCCAGCTCACCAGGGAGGGGAGAGACCCAGTACTTC. Based on the CDR3 plus reference TRBV18 and TRBJ2-5, the full variable domain is NAGVMQNPRHLVRRRGQEARLRCSPMKGHSHVYWYRQLPEEGLKFMVYLQKENIIDESGMPKERFSAEFPKEGPSILRIQQVVRGDSAAYFCASSPGRGETQYFGPGTRLLVL.

V is TRBV6-5 and J is TRBJ2-7; 8 nucleotides align to TRBD2. CDR1 is MNHEY, CDR2 SVGAGI, per germline. V lost 7 bases and J lost 4; bases outside the gene matches: 6. The CDR3 has 13 residues. In nucleotides, the CDR3 is TGTGCCAGCATGCGGGCTAGCGGGTACGAGCAGTACTTC. Its translation: CASMRASGYEQYF.

The V and J genes are TRBV10-3 and TRBJ2-5; D may correspond to TRBD1 or TRBD2 (5 bases each). Germline CDR1 is ENHRY and CDR2 is SYGVKD. The CDR3 length is 11 residues. V was pared by 2 bases and J by 7 bases, with 5 bases between. This chain's CDR3 is CAISEGGTQYF. CDR3 DNA: TGTGCCATCAGTGAGGGGGGGACCCAGTACTTC.

This chain uses TRBV24-1 with TRBJ2-1, with 9 bases aligning to TRBD1. J lost 2 bases, V lost 2 bases, and 18 bases had no gene match. The germline V gene has CDR1 KGHDR and CDR2 SFDVKD. The CDR3 covers 21 residues. CDR3 sequence reads: CATSDSTPGTGTTGTYNEQFF. CDR3 bases: TGTGCCACCAGTGATTCCACTCCCGGGACAGGGACTACCGGCACCTACAATGAGCAGTTCTTC.

The V and J genes are TRBV28 and TRBJ2-5; D uncertain. This CDR3 contains 16 residues. Germline values: CDR1 MDHEN, CDR2 SYDVKM. V was clipped by 2 bases and J by 0 bases, with 13 bases between them. This chain's CDR3 is CASSLSPGYYQETQYF. The CDR3 DNA sequence: TGTGCCAGCAGTTTAAGTCCCGGATACTACCAAGAGACCCAGTACTTC.

The chain recombines TRBV27 with TRBJ2-1, with 15 bases matching TRBD2. Germline V CDR1 and CDR2: MNHEY, SMNVEV (reference sequence). V was clipped by 0 bases and J by 8 bases; unmatched bases: 2. The CDR3 length is 16 residues. The CDR3 protein is CASSLSGLAGGHEQFF. CDR3 DNA sequence: TGTGCCAGCAGTTTATCGGGACTAGCGGGAGGACATGAGCAGTTCTTC.

This chain uses TRBV9 with TRBJ2-5; 9 bases match TRBD1. Trimming cost V 3 bases and J 5 bases; bases outside gene matches: 5. The germline gives CDR1 SGDLS, CDR2 YYNGEE. CDR3 length: 14 residues. The CDR3 reads CASSGGQGGETQYF. The CDR3 DNA is TGTGCCAGCAGCGGGGGACAGGGCGGCGAGACCCAGTACTTC.

The chain is built from TRBV28 and TRBJ2-3; tentatively, D is TRBD1 (8 bases). The V and J ends lost 8 bases and 6 bases respectively, with 15 bases between them. The CDR3 covers 13 residues. CDR1 and CDR2 (germline): MDHEN, SYDVKM. CDR3 protein: CASEQGGDDTQYF. DNA for the CDR3: TGTGCCAGCGAACAGGGGGGGGACGATACGCAGTATTTT.